What follows are 31 T cell receptor beta chains derived from one specimen sequenced in a study of vaccination effects on CD4 cells after COVID-19. Sequencing followed a ViraFEST assay step that expanded antigen-specific CD4+ T cells with viral peptide pools. Upon completion of around eleven days in culture, CD4+ T cells were isolated. Among the vaccine recipients, none had a prior SARS-CoV-2 infection, and nucleocapsid antibodies were negative. TCRdb's table, derived via immunoSEQ multiplex PCR, lists solely in-frame clones and lacks some. The repertoire includes approximately 44,000 clones, 77% of them detected once, and around 3% sits in the top ten. Their specific antigens are unknown. Sequencing was performed on CD4+ T cells from PBMCs cultured with HCoV-NL63 spike peptides, taken before COVID-19 vaccination. The receptors stem from a human donor who received a COVID-19 vaccine.

The chain uses TRBV7-8 and TRBJ1-2, with D uncertain. CDR3 length: 13 residues. Trimming cost V 5 bases and J 0 bases, with 7 bases left between them. CDR1 is SGHVS, CDR2 FQNEAQ, per germline. DNA for the CDR3: TGTGCCAGCAGCCTCCGGGCTAACTATGGCTACACCTTC. It specifies CASSLRANYGYTF.

V and J are TRBV30 and TRBJ2-2; D ambiguous. This CDR3 has 14 amino acids. Per germline, CDR1 GTSNPN and CDR2 SVGIG (reference sequence). V shed 4 bases and J shed 0 bases, with 9 bases lying between them. CDR3 nucleotide sequence: TGTGCCTGGATCAGATCCGCGAACACCGGGGAGCTGTTTTTT. As protein: CAWIRSANTGELFF.

The rearrangement uses TRBV7-2 and TRBJ1-4; D is ambiguous. The V end lost 1 base, the J end lost 4 bases, and 7 bases lay between the germline ends. Germline CDR1 SGHTA, CDR2 FQGNSA. This CDR3 region has 14 residues. The CDR3 sequence is CASSLGQINEKLFF. DNA for the CDR3: TGTGCCAGCAGCTTAGGGCAGATTAATGAAAAACTGTTTTTT.

The rearrangement joins TRBV19 to TRBJ1-5; no definite D call. This CDR3 has 15 amino acids. The V and J ends lost 7 bases and 1 base respectively, with 14 bases between them. Germline V gene sequence: CDR1 LNHDA, CDR2 SQIVND (reference sequence). CDR3 residues: CASILSQRSNQPQHF. CDR3 DNA: TGTGCCAGTATTTTATCCCAGAGGAGCAATCAGCCCCAGCATTTT.

This clone was detected a few times. The chain has TRBV5-6 and TRBJ1-4, with D hard to call. The CDR3 loop spans 15 amino acids. From germline, CDR1 is SGHDT and CDR2 YYEEEE. V gave up 5 bases and J gave up 7 bases, with 18 bases separating them. CDR3: CASSRLGWGSEKLFF. For the CDR3, the DNA is TGTGCCAGCAGTAGGCTGGGTTGGGGAAGTGAAAAACTGTTTTTT.

The chain is built from TRBV6-6 and TRBJ1-4, with D possibly TRBD1 on 5 matching bases. The germline V gene has CDR1 MNHNY and CDR2 SVGAGI (reference sequence). This CDR3 comprises 16 residues. Trimming left V 4 bases short and J 6 bases short, with 18 bases between. CDR3 sequence: CASSSVARGGDEKLFF. The CDR3, as DNA: TGTGCCAGCAGTTCGGTGGCGAGGGGAGGGGATGAAAAACTGTTTTTT.

V gene TRBV6-6 combines with J gene TRBJ2-3; perhaps TRBD2 as D (6 bases). The CDR3 runs 12 residues. Trimming took 5 bases from V and 8 from J, leaving 11 bases between them. Germline CDR1 reads MNHNY; CDR2 reads SVGAGI (reference sequence). The CDR3 loop is CASSDSGLTQYF. The CDR3 DNA reads as TGTGCCAGCAGTGACAGCGGGCTTACGCAGTATTTT.

DNA for the CDR3: TGTGCCAGCAGTCCCGGGACAGGGGGCTTAAATCAGCCCCAGCATTTT. It specifies CASSPGTGGLNQPQHF. The chain combines TRBV28 with TRBJ1-5, with 12 nucleotides matching TRBD1. This CDR3 is 16 amino acids long. The V segment lost 5 bases and the J segment 4 bases; nucleotides outside the gene matches: 6. Germline V CDR1 and CDR2: MDHEN, SYDVKM. Complete variable domain (other parts from reference TRBV28 and TRBJ1-5): DVKVTQSSRYLVKRTGEKVFLECVQDMDHENMFWYRQDPGLGLRLIYFSYDVKMKEKGDIPEGYSVSREKKERFSLILESASTNQTSMYLCASSPGTGGLNQPQHFGDGTRLSIL.

This clone showed up just once. The chain joins TRBV9 to TRBJ2-5, with D possibly TRBD2 on 6 matching bases. Trimming took off 4 bases at V and 5 bases at J, with 9 bases between the two ends. The CDR3 covers 12 residues. Germline CDR1 is SGDLS and CDR2 is YYNGEE. Written as DNA, the CDR3 is TGTGCCAGCAGCCTAAGCGGGGAGACCCAGTACTTC. This translates into CASSLSGETQYF.

This clone was detected a few times. The chain uses TRBV19 and TRBJ1-1; weak D call: TRBD1 (5 bases). The germline gives CDR1 LNHDA, CDR2 SQIVND (reference sequence). Trimming took off 4 bases at V and 0 bases at J, with 9 bases between the two ends. This CDR3 is built from 14 residues. CDR3 amino acids: CASSKGQLNTEAFF. The CDR3 nucleotides read TGTGCCAGTAGTAAAGGACAACTGAACACTGAAGCTTTCTTT.

The chain links TRBV19 to TRBJ1-3, with TRBD1 identical over 7 bases. Per the germline V gene, CDR1 is LNHDA and CDR2 is SQIVND (reference sequence). V was clipped by 0 bases and J by 5 bases; unmatched bases: 4. The CDR3 consists of 15 residues. The CDR3 bases are TGTGCCAGTAGTATAGAAAGGGGACAGCGAAACACCATATATTTT. Translated: CASSIERGQRNTIYF.

The chain couples TRBV6-5 to TRBJ1-2; D is unclear. Germline V gene sequence: CDR1 MNHEY, CDR2 SVGAGI. The V gene lost 7 bases and the J gene lost 2 bases, with 8 bases spanning the gap. CDR3 length: 12 amino acids. CDR3 DNA sequence: TGTGCCAGCACGGCCAACAACTATGGCTACACCTTC. Amino acids: CASTANNYGYTF.

This chain's CDR3 is CASSEFTGTGDEQFF. In nucleotides, the CDR3 is TGTGCCAGCAGTGAATTTACCGGGACAGGGGATGAGCAGTTCTTC. The chain links TRBV25-1 to TRBJ2-1; TRBD1 aligns across 10 bases. The trim removed 1 base at V and 8 bases at J, leaving 5 bases unmatched. CDR3 size: 15 residues. The germline gives CDR1 MGHDK, CDR2 SYGVNS.

This chain joins TRBV10-1 and TRBJ2-2, with D possibly matching TRBD1 (6 bases). V was trimmed by 2 bases and J by 4 bases, leaving 8 bases between them. CDR1 and CDR2 from the germline V gene are WNHNN and SYGVQD (reference sequence). The length of the CDR3 is 14 residues. CDR3 coding DNA: TGCGCCAGCAGTGAGGACAGGAGCACCGGGGAGCTGTTTTTT. This gives the protein CASSEDRSTGELFF.

The rearrangement links TRBV18 to TRBJ2-3; D is undetermined. CDR1 and CDR2 (germline): KGHSH, LQKENI. The CDR3 spans 11 residues. V was pared by 4 bases and J by 1 base, with 0 bases between. The DNA for the CDR3 is TGTGCCAGCTCACGCACAGATACGCAGTATTTT. This sequence encodes CASSRTDTQYF.

In DNA form, the CDR3 reads TGTGCCAGCTCACCAAATATAGGACAGGGGATCACCGGGGAGCTGTTTTTT. Translated, it gives CASSPNIGQGITGELFF. The rearrangement uses TRBV18 and TRBJ2-2; 9 bases align to TRBD1. V dropped 2 bases and J dropped 4; count of bases not matched to a gene: 8. The CDR3 runs to 17 residues. The germline V gene has CDR1 KGHSH and CDR2 LQKENI.

The chain uses TRBV6-2 or TRBV6-3 and TRBJ2-4; tentative D call: TRBD1 (5 bases). Germline lookup yields CDR1 MNHEY and CDR2 SVGEGT. The CDR3 has 14 residues. V dropped 0 bases and J dropped 8 bases, with 11 bases sitting between them. The CDR3 DNA reads TGTGCCAGCAGTTACTCGAACAGGAAAGACATTCAGTACTTC. It translates to CASSYSNRKDIQYF.

The rearrangement uses TRBV3-1 (or the pseudogene TRBV3-2) and TRBJ2-1; TRBD2 matches 7 bases. Trimming took 4 bases from V and 5 from J; bases not matched to a gene: 5. Looked up from germline, CDR1 is LGHDT and CDR2 is YNNKEL (reference sequence). The CDR3 is 14 residues long. The CDR3 protein is CASSLRGSDNEQFF. The CDR3 nucleotides read TGTGCCAGCAGCCTGCGGGGGTCTGACAATGAGCAGTTCTTC.

This sequence joins TRBV15 and TRBJ1-4, with D possibly TRBD1 on 5 matching bases. Germline CDR1 is LNHNV and CDR2 is YYDKDF (reference sequence). The CDR3 length is 15 residues. Deletions cut 1 base from V and 6 bases from J, with 12 bases between. The CDR3 spells CATSRAGAGDEKLFF. The DNA of the CDR3 is TGTGCCACCAGCAGAGCCGGGGCAGGAGATGAAAAACTGTTTTTT.

The chain recombines TRBV5-1 with TRBJ2-2; D may match TRBD1 or TRBD2 (6 bases each). Germline CDR1 is SGHRS and CDR2 is YFSETQ. The CDR3 runs to 15 residues. V lost 5 bases to trimming and J lost 7 bases, with 18 bases between them. The CDR3 region is CASSYGPEGVGELFF. The DNA of the CDR3 is TGCGCCAGCAGTTACGGACCGGAGGGGGTCGGGGAGCTGTTTTTT.

The J gene is TRBJ1-1, the V gene TRBV29-1; 9 positions match TRBD1. Germline loops: CDR1 SQVTM, CDR2 ANQGSEA. CDR3 length: 13 residues. V shed 6 bases, J shed 4 bases, and the junction held 6 bases outside the gene matches. As DNA, the CDR3 is TGCAGCGTCCACGGACAGGGGTCCACTGAAGCTTTCTTT. It codes for CSVHGQGSTEAFF.

This clone was counted once. This chain connects TRBV6-1 to TRBJ1-1; D is uncertain. This CDR3 contains 15 residues. Germline V gene sequence: CDR1 MNHNS, CDR2 SASEGT. Trimming pared 1 base from V and 3 bases from J, leaving 12 bases between. This chain's CDR3 is CASSEDLLEDTEAFF. The DNA of the CDR3 is TGTGCCAGCAGTGAAGACCTCCTAGAGGACACTGAAGCTTTCTTT.

The chain combines TRBV5-1 with TRBJ2-1; TRBD2 might be the D (5 bases). The CDR3 length is 14 residues. Trimming stripped 6 bases from V and 6 bases from J, with 16 bases between. CDR1 and CDR2 (germline): SGHRS, YFSETQ. CDR3 amino acids: CASTPRASSNEQFF. The CDR3 bases are TGCGCCAGCACCCCACGGGCTAGCTCCAATGAGCAGTTCTTC.

V is TRBV7-9 and J is TRBJ1-1; D is uncertain. Trimming stripped 3 bases from V and 4 bases from J, with 9 bases between. Germline loops: CDR1 SEHNR, CDR2 FQNEAQ (reference sequence). CDR3 length: 13 amino acids. CDR3 DNA sequence: TGTGCCAGCAGCTTCTTCCCGGCCACTGAAGCTTTCTTT. It encodes CASSFFPATEAFF.

The chain couples TRBV6-2 or TRBV6-3 to TRBJ2-2; D gene ambiguous. Trimming took 4 bases from V and 1 from J, leaving 4 bases between them. The CDR3 covers 13 residues. Per the germline V gene, CDR1 is MNHEY and CDR2 is SVGEGT. In nucleotides, the CDR3 is TGTGCCAGCAGTTCCCAGAACACCGGGGAGCTGTTTTTT. Translation gives CASSSQNTGELFF.

V gene TRBV18 combines with J gene TRBJ1-2; D is undetermined. V shed 5 bases and J shed 1 base, with 11 bases lying between them. Germline V CDR1 and CDR2: KGHSH, LQKENI. The CDR3 covers 14 residues. CDR3 DNA sequence: TGTGCCAGCTCATCCCTACAGAATAACTATGGCTACACCTTC. Translated: CASSSLQNNYGYTF.

The chain has TRBV3-1 (or the pseudogene TRBV3-2) and TRBJ1-6, with 9 positions matching TRBD1. Losses at the gene ends were 3 bases for V and 7 bases for J; bases not matched to a gene: 7. Per germline, CDR1 LGHDT and CDR2 YNNKEL (reference sequence). The CDR3 is 16 amino acids. The chain's CDR3 is CASSQLRDRVNSPLHF. The CDR3 region has the DNA TGTGCCAGCAGCCAGCTCCGGGACAGGGTAAATTCACCCCTCCACTTT.

The chain is built from TRBV24-1 and TRBJ2-5, with 10 bases identical to TRBD1. Trimming at V came to 4 bases and at J to 5 bases, leaving 3 bases not matched to a gene. CDR1 and CDR2 (germline): KGHDR, SFDVKD. This CDR3 contains 14 residues. CDR3 loop: CATSDSDRGETQYF. The CDR3 DNA reads as TGTGCCACCAGTGACTCGGACAGGGGGGAGACCCAGTACTTC.

With respect to this clone: The sample carries other DNA sequences with the same CDR3. The chain is built from TRBV6-5 and TRBJ1-5; no definite D call. Trimming removed 2 bases from V and 0 bases from J, with 2 bases in between. Germline V gene data show CDR1 as MNHEY and CDR2 as SVGAGI. The CDR3 sequence is 13 residues long. This CDR3 is CASSYGSNQPQHF. CDR3 bases: TGTGCCAGCAGTTACGGTAGCAATCAGCCCCAGCATTTT.

There are a few counts of this clone. The chain employs TRBV30 and TRBJ1-1; unclear D gene. The CDR3 contains 13 residues. The germline V and J ends were trimmed by 3 bases and 0 bases, with 8 bases remaining between them. Germline V gene sequence: CDR1 GTSNPN, CDR2 SVGIG (reference sequence). The chain's CDR3 is CAWRTSLNTEAFF. CDR3 in DNA: TGTGCCTGGAGGACCAGCTTGAACACTGAAGCTTTCTTT.

The chain recombines TRBV2 with TRBJ1-4, with D hard to call. CDR3 size: 14 residues. Trimming removed 6 bases at V and 5 bases at J, with 13 bases between. Germline CDR1 SNHLY, CDR2 FYNNEI. CDR3 nucleotide sequence: TGTGCCAGCAGATGGGGTACCCAGAATGAAAAACTGTTTTTT. It codes for CASRWGTQNEKLFF.